One and the same sample provided the 15 T cell receptor beta chains below, sequenced in a study of molecular identifiers for immune sequencing clone quantification. Each CDR3 protein gets one entry after TCRdb re-called the PCR reads with MiXCR. The data hold about 640,000 distinct CDR3 sequences, with 15% to 20% observed a single time. The sample comprised naive CD8+ T cells from blood, with Jurkat cell RNA spiked in. Subset: FACS-sorted CD8+CD4-CCR7+CD45RA+ naive T cells. The origin of the receptors is a human donor in good health. Some libraries in this study had Jurkat cell RNA spiked in.

The J gene is TRBJ1-1, the V gene TRBV19; D perhaps matches TRBD1 (5 bases). Germline-derived CDR1 and CDR2 are LNHDA and SQIVND (reference sequence). V lost 3 bases and J 3 bases, leaving 8 bases between the germline ends. CDR3 length equals 13 residues. The CDR3 loop is CASSISRDTEAFF. CDR3 nucleotide sequence: TGTGCCAGTAGTATTTCCAGGGACACTGAAGCTTTCTTT.

This clonotype was recorded a few times. In DNA, the CDR3 is TGTGCCACCAGCCCCGGGACTAGCGCCAGGGGTGAGCAGTTCTTC. Protein product: CATSPGTSARGEQFF. The chain has TRBV24-1 and TRBJ2-1, with TRBD2 matching over 10 bases. CDR1 is KGHDR, CDR2 SFDVKD, per germline. The CDR3 extends over 15 amino acids. V shed 7 bases, J shed 9 bases, and the junction held 11 bases outside the gene matches.

This clonotype was picked up many times. V is TRBV19 and J is TRBJ1-5, with D unclear. V shed 3 bases and J shed 0 bases, with 6 bases lying between them. The CDR3 is made up of 14 amino acids. CDR1 and CDR2 (germline): LNHDA, SQIVND (reference sequence). The CDR3 DNA is TGTGCCAGTAGTATTGGGGTTAGCAATCAGCCCCAGCATTTT. It specifies CASSIGVSNQPQHF.

This clonotype has at least ten counts. CDR3 region: CASSQGGSPDTQYF. CDR3 nucleotides: TGCGCCAGCAGCCAGGGCGGTTCTCCAGATACGCAGTATTTT. The gene calls are TRBV4-1 and TRBJ2-3; D gene unclear. Trimming took off 3 bases at V and 4 bases at J, with 11 bases between the two ends. CDR1 is MGHRA, CDR2 YSYEKL, per germline. The CDR3 is 14 residues long.

In this sample, this clonotype turned up many times. The chain uses TRBV7-9 and TRBJ2-7; TRBD2 might be the D (5 bases). Germline-derived CDR1 and CDR2 are SEHNR and FQNEAQ (reference sequence). V was clipped by 3 bases and J by 3 bases, with 18 bases between them. The CDR3 loop spans 16 amino acids. The CDR3 nucleotides are TGTGCCAGCAGCTTTTCTACTTCGGCTAGCAGCTACGAGCAGTACTTC. It is translated as CASSFSTSASSYEQYF.

The chain is built from TRBV12-3 or TRBV12-4 and TRBJ2-2; D unclear. V shed 6 bases and J shed 5 bases, with 13 bases lying between them. The CDR3 has 14 amino acids. CDR3 amino acids: CASSPEGRTGELFF. The CDR3 bases are TGTGCCAGCAGCCCCGAAGGAAGAACCGGGGAGCTGTTTTTT.

This clonotype was found many times. The chain carries TRBV7-2 and TRBJ1-6; D unclear. V lost 0 bases, J lost 0 bases, and 6 bases lay in between. The CDR3 covers 16 residues. Germline V gene lookup returns CDR1 SGHTA and CDR2 FQGNSA. The CDR3 region has the DNA TGTGCCAGCAGCTTAGCGGGCGGCTCCTATAATTCACCCCTCCACTTT. This gives the protein CASSLAGGSYNSPLHF.

In this sample, this clonotype turned up a few times. V is TRBV5-6 and J is TRBJ1-2, with 7 positions matching TRBD1. Trimming removed 3 bases from V and 5 bases from J; junction bases left unmatched: 7. The CDR3 extends over 14 amino acids. Germline CDR1 and CDR2: SGHDT and YYEEEE. The CDR3 loop reads CASSSGTAIYGYTF. CDR3 DNA: TGTGCCAGCAGCTCTGGGACAGCAATATATGGCTACACCTTC.

This clonotype appeared many times. V is TRBV15 and J is TRBJ2-7; D is undetermined. CDR1 and CDR2 from the germline V gene are LNHNV and YYDKDF (reference sequence). This CDR3 has 11 residues. Trimming shortened V by 3 bases and J by 5 bases, and 5 bases separated the two germline ends. The DNA of the CDR3 is TGTGCCACCAGCAGCGGGCACGAGCAGTACTTC. Encoded protein: CATSSGHEQYF.

This clonotype was recorded many times. The chain combines TRBV28 with TRBJ2-7, with D perhaps assigned TRBD1 or TRBD2 (5 bases each). Germline values: CDR1 MDHEN, CDR2 SYDVKM. This CDR3 is built from 16 residues. V shed 3 bases and J shed 0 bases, with 15 bases lying between them. As DNA, the CDR3 is TGTGCCAGCAGTTTTAGGGGACCCACCATCTCCTACGAGCAGTACTTC. Encoded protein: CASSFRGPTISYEQYF.

This clonotype was found a few times. CDR3 sequence: CASSYPDYEQYF. CDR3 bases: TGTGCCAGCAGTTACCCTGACTACGAGCAGTACTTC. The chain carries TRBV6-2 or TRBV6-3 and TRBJ2-7; D is uncertain. V was cut by 2 bases and J by 3 bases, with 5 bases left in between. The CDR3 has 12 residues. Germline V lookup: CDR1 MNHEY, CDR2 SVGEGT.

This clonotype has ten or more counts. The gene calls are TRBV7-9 and TRBJ2-7; 10 nucleotides align to TRBD1. Germline V CDR1 and CDR2: SEHNR, FQNEAQ (reference sequence). The trim removed 0 bases at V and 2 bases at J, leaving 7 bases unmatched. The CDR3 runs 17 residues. In DNA, the CDR3 is TGTGCCAGCAGCTTAGCGTGGGGAGGACAGGGGGCCTACGAGCAGTACTTC. Its protein is CASSLAWGGQGAYEQYF. Looking up the rest from reference TRBV7-9 and TRBJ2-7 gives the full variable domain: DTGVSQNPRHKITKRGQNVTFRCDPISEHNRLYWYRQTLGQGPEFLTYFQNEAQLEKSRLLSDRFSAERPKGSFSTLEIQRTEQGDSAMYLCASSLAWGGQGAYEQYFGPGTRLTVT.

This clonotype was detected ten times or more. The chain uses TRBV12-3 or TRBV12-4 and TRBJ2-7; 9 positions match TRBD1. The CDR3 extends over 14 amino acids. J lost 6 bases, V lost 4 bases, and 7 bases had no gene match. The CDR3 bases are TGTGCCAGCAGTTCCTCGGGACAGGGTAGCGAGCAGTACTTC. It is translated as CASSSSGQGSEQYF.

As concerns this clonotype: A read error may explain this, as a much larger clone is one base away. The chain uses TRBV11-2 and TRBJ2-1; possibly TRBD1 or TRBD2 for D (5 bases each). The CDR3 has 17 amino acids. Germline CDR1 and CDR2: SGHAT and FQNNGV. The DNA of the CDR3 is TGTGCCGGCAGCCCGCCAAAAGGGGTACGGGACTACAATGAGCAGTTCTTC. This translates into CAGSPPKGVRDYNEQFF.

This clonotype was detected many times. The genes are TRBV4-3 and TRBJ2-7; 8 bases agree with TRBD2. The CDR3 totals 15 residues. Per germline, CDR1 LGHNA and CDR2 YSLEER. Germline trimming cut 0 bases from V and 3 bases from J; bases unmatched to any gene: 4. The CDR3 coding sequence is TGCGCCAGCAGCCAAGAAACTAGCGGTCGCTACGAGCAGTACTTC. Its protein product is CASSQETSGRYEQYF.